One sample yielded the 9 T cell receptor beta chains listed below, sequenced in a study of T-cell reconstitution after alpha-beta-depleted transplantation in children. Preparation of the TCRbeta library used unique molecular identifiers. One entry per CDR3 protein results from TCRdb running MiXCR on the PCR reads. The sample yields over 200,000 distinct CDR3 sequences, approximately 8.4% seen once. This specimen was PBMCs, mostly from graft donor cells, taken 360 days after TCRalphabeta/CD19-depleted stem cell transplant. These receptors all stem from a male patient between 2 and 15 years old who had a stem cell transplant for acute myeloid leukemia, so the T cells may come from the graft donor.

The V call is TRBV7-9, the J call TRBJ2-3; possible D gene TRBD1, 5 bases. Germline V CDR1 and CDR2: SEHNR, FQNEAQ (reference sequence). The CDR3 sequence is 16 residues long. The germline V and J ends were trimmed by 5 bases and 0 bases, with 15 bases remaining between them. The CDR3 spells CASSQVQVFSTDTQYF. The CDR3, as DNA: TGTGCCAGCAGCCAAGTACAGGTTTTTAGCACAGATACGCAGTATTTT.

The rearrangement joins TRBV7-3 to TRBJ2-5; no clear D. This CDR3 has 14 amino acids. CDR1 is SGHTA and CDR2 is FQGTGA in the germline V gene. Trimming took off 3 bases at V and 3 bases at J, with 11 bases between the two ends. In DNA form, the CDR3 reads TGTGCCAGCAGCTTCGGCTCGGATGAAGAGACCCAGTACTTC. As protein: CASSFGSDEETQYF.

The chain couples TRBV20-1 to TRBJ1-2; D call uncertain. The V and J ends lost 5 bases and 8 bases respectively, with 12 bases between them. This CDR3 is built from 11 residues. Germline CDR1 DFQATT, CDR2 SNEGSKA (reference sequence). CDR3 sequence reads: CSALTYGGYTF. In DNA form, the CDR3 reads TGCAGTGCTTTAACGTACGGCGGCTACACCTTC.

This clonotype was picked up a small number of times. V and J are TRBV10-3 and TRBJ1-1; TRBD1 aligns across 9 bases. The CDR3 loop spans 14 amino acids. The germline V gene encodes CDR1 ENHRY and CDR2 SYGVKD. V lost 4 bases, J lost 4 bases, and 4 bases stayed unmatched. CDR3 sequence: CAISGGTGFTEAFF. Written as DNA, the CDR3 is TGTGCCATCAGTGGGGGGACAGGGTTCACTGAAGCTTTCTTT.

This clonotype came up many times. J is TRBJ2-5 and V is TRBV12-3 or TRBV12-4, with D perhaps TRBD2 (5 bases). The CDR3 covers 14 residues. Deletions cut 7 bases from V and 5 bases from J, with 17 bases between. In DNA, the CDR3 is TGTGCCAGCACGGGGTCCGGGCGGATTGAGACCCAGTACTTC. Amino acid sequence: CASTGSGRIETQYF.

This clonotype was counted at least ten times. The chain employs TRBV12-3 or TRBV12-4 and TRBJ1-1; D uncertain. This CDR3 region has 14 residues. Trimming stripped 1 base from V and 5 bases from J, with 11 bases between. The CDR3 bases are TGTGCCAGCAGTTTAGTGGAAAGGGAAACTGAAGCTTTCTTT. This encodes CASSLVERETEAFF.

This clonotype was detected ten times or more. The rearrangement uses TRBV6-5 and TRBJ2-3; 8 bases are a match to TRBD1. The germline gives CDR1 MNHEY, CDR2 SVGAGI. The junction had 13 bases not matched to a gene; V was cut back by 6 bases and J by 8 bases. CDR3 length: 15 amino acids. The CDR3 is CASRTGGPHFGTQYF. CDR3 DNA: TGTGCCAGCAGAACAGGGGGGCCCCATTTCGGTACGCAGTATTTT.

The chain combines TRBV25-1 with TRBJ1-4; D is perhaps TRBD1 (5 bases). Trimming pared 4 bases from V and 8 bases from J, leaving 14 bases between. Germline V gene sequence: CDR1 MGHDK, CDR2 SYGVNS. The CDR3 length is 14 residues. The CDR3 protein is CASSGHGDEEKLFF. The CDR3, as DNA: TGTGCCAGCAGTGGGCACGGGGACGAGGAAAAACTGTTTTTT.

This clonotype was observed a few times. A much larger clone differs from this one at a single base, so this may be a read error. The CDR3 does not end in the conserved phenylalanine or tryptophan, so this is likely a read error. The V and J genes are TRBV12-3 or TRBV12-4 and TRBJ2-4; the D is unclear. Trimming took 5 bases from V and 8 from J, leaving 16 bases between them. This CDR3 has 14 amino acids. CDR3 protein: CASSDTPRWYIQYS. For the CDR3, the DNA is TGTGCCAGCAGTGATACTCCGAGGTGGTACATTCAGTACTCC.